This T cell receptor beta chain was recovered during a study of blood T cell repertoires in COVID-19. The V segment lost 5 bases and the J segment 4 bases; nucleotides outside the gene matches: 9. This CDR3 has 16 residues. Germline V CDR1 and CDR2: SGHTA, FQGTGA. As handled by the study authors: Estimation of nucleated cell counts relied on the amplification of reference gene primers. The assay was immunoSEQ multiplex PCR, and TCRdb's table has in-frame clones only and misses some. That table supplies the V and J calls and clone size; D and trimming were determined from the DNA. The profile covers roughly 100,000 clones, with around nine tenths appearing a single time and 15% to 20% taken by the ten largest.

The source is a woman at least 80 years old in a cohort sampled during active COVID-19. What was sequenced was peripheral blood. J is TRBJ1-5 and V is TRBV7-3, with 9 bases identical to TRBD1. CDR3 protein: CASSTLDRGRNQPQHF. CDR3 bases: TGTGCCAGCAGCACCCTCGACAGGGGGAGAAATCAGCCCCAGCATTTT. Based on the CDR3 plus reference TRBV7-3 and TRBJ1-5, the full variable domain is GAGVSQTPSNKVTEKGKYVELRCDPISGHTALYWYRQSLGQGPEFLIYFQGTGAADDSGLPNDRFFAVRPEGSVSTLKIQRTERGDSAVYLCASSTLDRGRNQPQHFGDGTRLSIL.